This TCR beta chain was sequenced during a study of CD8 T cells in ankylosing spondylitis. On this clonotype: The antigen is unknown.

TCRdb re-analysed the 5' RACE reads in MiXCR, keeping a single row per CDR3 protein. The sample has approximately 400,000 distinct CDR3 sequences; around 26% are singletons. This CDR3 region has 12 residues. The V and J ends lost 3 bases and 7 bases respectively, with 10 bases between them. Germline-derived CDR1 and CDR2 are SQVTM and ANQGSEA. The study, taken as a whole, reports: Some motif variants had been reported before (in reactive arthritis synovial fluid and blood). Eight highly homologous variants formed a TCR beta motif that appeared characteristic of ankylosing spondylitis blood. Reportedly, significant enrichment of disease-linked clones occurred in matched ankylosing spondylitis synovial fluid.

The chain couples TRBV29-1 to TRBJ2-1; TRBD1 or TRBD2 may be the D gene (6 bases each). The sample consisted of blood, either unsorted or a sorted T cell fraction (not recorded which). This TCR derives from a male donor with ankylosing spondylitis. The CDR3 loop reads CSVDRGGNEQFF. CDR3 nucleotides: TGCAGCGTTGATAGAGGGGGGAATGAGCAGTTCTTC.